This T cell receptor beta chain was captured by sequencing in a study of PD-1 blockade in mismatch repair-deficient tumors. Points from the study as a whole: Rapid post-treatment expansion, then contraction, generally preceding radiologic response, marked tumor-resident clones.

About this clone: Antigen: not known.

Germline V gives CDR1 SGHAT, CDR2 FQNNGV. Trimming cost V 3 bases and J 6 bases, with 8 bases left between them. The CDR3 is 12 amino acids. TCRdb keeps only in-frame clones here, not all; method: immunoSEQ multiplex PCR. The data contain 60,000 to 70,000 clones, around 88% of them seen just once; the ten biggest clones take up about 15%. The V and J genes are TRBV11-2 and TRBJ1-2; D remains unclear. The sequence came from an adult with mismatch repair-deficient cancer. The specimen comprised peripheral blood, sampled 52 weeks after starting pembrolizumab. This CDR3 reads CASSFRADGYTF. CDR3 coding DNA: TGTGCCAGCAGCTTCCGAGCGGATGGCTACACCTTC.